The clone carrying this T cell receptor (beta chain) occurred a few times. Antigen specificity is unknown. These data come from a study of blood T cells in healthy people across ages. Whole-study findings and limits: Estimates of total diversity, which came from one million sequenced T cells, were considered to be underestimates.

Per-sample yields of isolated PBMCs were at least 6 million. The total RNA that was extracted per sample amounted to at least 5.5 micrograms. Germline V gene sequence: CDR1 LNHDA, CDR2 SQIVND (reference sequence). The ends were cut back, 7 bases at V and 1 base at J, with 14 bases in the middle. The CDR3 totals 16 residues. A second PCR of about 6 to 11 cycles used a sample-barcoded 5' primer and a J-beta primer mix. Researchers report that a template-switch adaptor with 12 random nucleotides tagged each cDNA molecule. TCRdb ran MiXCR on the 5' RACE reads and lists one entry per CDR3 protein. Found here are more than 650,000 distinct CDR3 sequences, 22% of them singletons; the top ten hold about 22%.

This chain connects TRBV19 to TRBJ2-6; the D gene is possibly TRBD1 (6 bases). This TCR was sampled from a man in his sixties or seventies in good health. Sequences were obtained from blood. CDR3 loop: CASTDFRGSGANVLTF. The DNA for the CDR3 is TGTGCCAGTACGGACTTCAGGGGATCTGGGGCCAACGTCCTGACTTTC. Full variable domain (missing parts from reference TRBV19 and TRBJ2-6): DGGITQSPKYLFRKEGQNVTLSCEQNLNHDAMYWYRQDPGQGLRLIYYSQIVNDFQKGDIAEGYSVSREKKESFPLTVTSAQKNPTAFYLCASTDFRGSGANVLTFGAGSRLTVL.